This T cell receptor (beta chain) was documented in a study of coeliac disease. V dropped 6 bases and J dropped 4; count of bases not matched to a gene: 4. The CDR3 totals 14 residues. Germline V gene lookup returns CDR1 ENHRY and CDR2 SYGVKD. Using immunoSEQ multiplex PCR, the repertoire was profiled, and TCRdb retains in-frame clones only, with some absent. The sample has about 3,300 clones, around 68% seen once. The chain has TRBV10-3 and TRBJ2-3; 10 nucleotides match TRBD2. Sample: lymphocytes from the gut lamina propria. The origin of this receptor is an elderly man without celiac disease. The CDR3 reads CAIRGTSAPDTQYF. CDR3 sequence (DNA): TGTGCCATCAGAGGGACTAGCGCGCCAGATACGCAGTATTTT.